One and the same sample provided the 5 T cell receptor beta chains below, sequenced in a study of T cell responses to AZD1222 COVID-19 vaccine. The repertoire was sequenced with immunoSEQ multiplex PCR; TCRdb's copy has only in-frame clones and lacks some. This repertoire shows 120,000 to 150,000 clones, 89% found once; its top ten account for roughly 1.5%. Sequencing was performed on peripheral blood, taken 28 days after the second AZD1222 dose. The receptors derive from an adult who received the AZD1222 COVID-19 vaccine.

The chain couples TRBV4-1 to TRBJ2-3; D not resolved. V lost 4 bases to trimming and J lost 4 bases, with 15 bases between them. CDR1 MGHRA and CDR2 YSYEKL come from the germline V gene. This CDR3 is built from 15 residues. CDR3 nucleotides: TGCGCCAGCAGCCTTACCACATCTTGGGCAGATACGCAGTATTTT. Its protein is CASSLTTSWADTQYF.

The rearrangement uses TRBV28 and TRBJ2-1; perhaps TRBD2 as D (6 bases). The length of the CDR3 is 10 residues. Trimming pared 5 bases from V and 15 bases from J, leaving 11 bases between. Germline CDR1 is MDHEN and CDR2 is SYDVKM. The CDR3 loop is CASSRLVVFF. CDR3 sequence (DNA): TGTGCCAGCAGTCGACTAGTTGTGTTCTTC.

In DNA form, the CDR3 reads TGCAGCGTTGGGAAATCAGGGGGCCAAGAGACCCAGTACTTC. It translates to CSVGKSGGQETQYF. The J gene is TRBJ2-5, the V gene TRBV29-1; TRBD1 aligns across 7 bases. This CDR3 has 14 residues. Germline V CDR1 and CDR2: SQVTM, ANQGSEA. V gave up 4 bases and J gave up 1 base; unmatched junction bases: 6.

Here the CDR3 reads CASSIGGSSNYGYTF. DNA for the CDR3: TGTGCCAGCAGCATAGGGGGGTCCTCCAACTATGGCTACACCTTC. The gene calls are TRBV9 and TRBJ1-2; possible D gene TRBD1, 6 bases. There are 15 residues in the CDR3. Germline CDR1 reads SGDLS; CDR2 reads YYNGEE. Trimming removed 4 bases from V and 2 bases from J, with 15 bases in between.

The genes are TRBV18 and TRBJ1-2; TRBD1 aligns across 7 bases. CDR3 length: 14 residues. Germline loops: CDR1 KGHSH, CDR2 LQKENI. The V gene end was trimmed by 2 bases and the J gene end by 4 bases; junction bases not matched to a gene: 4. DNA of the CDR3: TGTGCCAGCTCACCAAGTGGGACAGTCTATGGCTACACCTTC. Protein product: CASSPSGTVYGYTF.